This T cell receptor beta chain was sequenced during a study of PD-1 blockade in classical Hodgkin lymphoma. Study-level findings and limits: Reports indicated that newly diagnosed patients had lower baseline TCR diversity than healthy donors did. The repertoire differences lack a defined cause, possibly disease activity or prior therapy.

This CDR3 spans 15 amino acids. The J segment lost 3 bases and the V segment lost 6 bases, leaving 8 bases of the junction unmatched. CDR1 and CDR2 (germline): MNHNY, SVGAGI (reference sequence). Worth noting for this clone: Its antigen is still unknown.

Time point indicated: newly diagnosed, previously untreated cHL patient sample. Out of thawed PBMCs, magnetic negative selection purified CD4+ T cells. TCRdb's copy holds only in-frame clones and misses some; the assay was immunoSEQ multiplex PCR. The sample has around 26,000 clones; about 90% are singletons. Material: CD4+ T cells from blood. The TCR sequence derives from a human donor with classical Hodgkin lymphoma. The chain combines TRBV6-6 with TRBJ1-2; 9 nucleotides line up with TRBD1. The CDR3 is CASRGAGDRDYGYTF. CDR3 in DNA: TGTGCCAGCAGAGGAGCGGGGGACAGGGACTATGGCTACACCTTC.